The 24 T cell receptor beta chains below all came from one sample that was sequenced in a study of T cells in Graves' hyperthyroidism and ophthalmopathy. The source material, RNA transcripts, was used to amplify TCR beta CDR3 regions. TCR CDR3 underwent first-round RT-PCR with the HTBI primer set. One entry per CDR3 protein, called by TCRdb with MiXCR from the multiplex PCR reads. In the table there are 490,000 or so distinct CDR3 sequences, around 15% of which are singletons. What was sequenced was blood. These receptors were collected from a woman in her 30s with Graves' ophthalmopathy.

This chain connects TRBV12-3 or TRBV12-4 to TRBJ2-3; no clear D gene. V gave up 8 bases and J gave up 2 bases, with 14 bases separating them. The CDR3 loop spans 14 amino acids. The CDR3 loop is CASVAGSYTDTQYF. The CDR3 DNA follows: TGTGCCAGCGTAGCAGGTTCCTACACAGATACGCAGTATTTT.

This clonotype was observed once. This sequence joins TRBV9 and TRBJ1-1; 12 bases are a match to TRBD1. Germline CDR1 is SGDLS and CDR2 is YYNGEE. The V and J ends lost 1 base and 5 bases, in that order; junction bases with no gene match: 6. This CDR3 is 16 amino acids long. DNA of the CDR3: TGTGCCAGCAGCGTATACCGGGACAGGGGGCGGACTGAAGCTTTCTTT. Translation: CASSVYRDRGRTEAFF. Together with reference TRBV9 and TRBJ1-1, the CDR3 gives the full variable domain: DSGVTQTPKHLITATGQRVTLRCSPRSGDLSVYWYQQSLDQGLQFLIQYYNGEERAKGNILERFSAQQFPDLHSELNLSSLELGDSALYFCASSVYRDRGRTEAFFGQGTRLTVV.

As for this clonotype: Germline is not matched at one junction end, which may reflect a read error. The genes are TRBV10-3 and TRBJ2-2; TRBD1 matches 7 bases. This CDR3 is built from 19 residues. Germline V lookup: CDR1 ENHRY, CDR2 SYGVKD. The CDR3 DNA is TGTGCCATCAGTGATTACCGGGACAGCCGTACCGCGAACACCGAGGAGCTGTTTTTT. The encoded protein is CAISDYRDSRTANTEELFF.

V gene TRBV7-2 combines with J gene TRBJ2-1, with 9 nucleotides matching TRBD1. The V gene end was trimmed by 3 bases and the J gene end by 0 bases; junction bases not matched to a gene: 9. In germline, CDR1 is SGHTA, CDR2 FQGNSA. CDR3 length equals 18 residues. The CDR3 loop is CASSLGSRDRASYNEQFF. The CDR3 coding sequence is TGTGCCAGCAGCTTGGGAAGCCGGGACAGGGCCTCCTACAATGAGCAGTTCTTC.

This rearrangement joins TRBV6-2 or TRBV6-3 to TRBJ1-5; a weak D match, TRBD1 (6 bases). V gave up 4 bases and J gave up 6 bases, with 16 bases separating them. CDR1 MNHEY and CDR2 SVGEGT come from the germline V gene. The length of the CDR3 is 15 residues. This chain's CDR3 is CASSSVGGATQPQHF. DNA of the CDR3: TGTGCCAGCAGTTCCGTGGGGGGGGCAACTCAGCCCCAGCATTTT.

V usage is TRBV29-1 and J usage is TRBJ1-1; unclear D gene. The CDR3 has 13 amino acids. V lost 8 bases, J lost 0 bases, and 13 bases lay in between. Germline loops: CDR1 SQVTM, CDR2 ANQGSEA. The CDR3 DNA reads as TGCAGCACCAGACAAGGGATGAACACTGAAGCTTTCTTT. The encoded protein is CSTRQGMNTEAFF.

This rearrangement joins TRBV9 to TRBJ1-1; D gene unclear. The CDR3 sequence is 15 residues long. Per the germline V gene, CDR1 is SGDLS and CDR2 is YYNGEE. Trimming pared 4 bases from V and 0 bases from J, leaving 13 bases between. CDR3 bases: TGTGCCAGCAGCCCCTTGACCCATATGAACACTGAAGCTTTCTTT. Encoded protein: CASSPLTHMNTEAFF. Supplemented by reference TRBV9 and TRBJ1-1, the full variable domain reads DSGVTQTPKHLITATGQRVTLRCSPRSGDLSVYWYQQSLDQGLQFLIQYYNGEERAKGNILERFSAQQFPDLHSELNLSSLELGDSALYFCASSPLTHMNTEAFFGQGTRLTVV.

In this sample, this clonotype turned up many times. This rearrangement joins TRBV18 to TRBJ2-7; 10 positions match TRBD2. The CDR3 consists of 15 residues. Unmatched junction bases numbered 7, after V lost 3 bases and J lost 5 bases. The germline V gene encodes CDR1 KGHSH and CDR2 LQKENI. CDR3 sequence reads: CASSPQGLAIDEQYF. The CDR3 region has the DNA TGTGCCAGCTCACCGCAGGGACTAGCGATCGACGAGCAGTACTTC.

This clonotype was seen a few times. The chain uses TRBV19 and TRBJ2-2, with 12 bases matching TRBD2. With V trimmed by 4 bases and J by 6 bases, 6 bases remained unmatched. CDR1 and CDR2 from the germline V gene are LNHDA and SQIVND (reference sequence). CDR3 length: 16 residues. The CDR3 DNA reads TGTGCCAGTAGTACGCCGGGACTAGCGGGTCCCGGGGAGCTGTTTTTT. Residues: CASSTPGLAGPGELFF.

V gene TRBV29-1 combines with J gene TRBJ2-7; tentative D call: TRBD2 (5 bases). The germline CDR1 and CDR2 sequences are SQVTM and ANQGSEA. The CDR3 contains 10 residues. The V gene lost 6 bases and the J gene lost 6 bases, with 9 bases spanning the gap. As DNA, the CDR3 is TGCAGCGTAGGGAGAGTCGAGCAGTACTTC. This translates into CSVGRVEQYF.

The V call is TRBV20-1, the J call TRBJ1-2, with a tentative D call TRBD1 (6 bases). The CDR3 has 17 amino acids. Trimming stripped 4 bases from V and 3 bases from J, with 24 bases between. The V gene's germline CDR1 is DFQATT and CDR2 SNEGSKA (reference sequence). CDR3 in DNA: TGCAGTGCTATCCGGACGGGACAAAGAGACATTCACTATGGCTACACCTTC. It is translated as CSAIRTGQRDIHYGYTF.

J is TRBJ2-1 and V is TRBV29-1; D is ambiguous. V dropped 6 bases and J dropped 6 bases, with 6 bases sitting between them. This CDR3 comprises 10 residues. Germline V gene sequence: CDR1 SQVTM, CDR2 ANQGSEA. The CDR3 region is CSVWANEQFF. In nucleotides, the CDR3 is TGCAGCGTCTGGGCCAATGAGCAGTTCTTC.

In its sample, this clonotype was seen many times. The chain is built from TRBV18 and TRBJ1-2, with D hard to call. Germline V CDR1 and CDR2: KGHSH, LQKENI. The CDR3 consists of 12 residues. V lost 2 bases, J lost 7 bases, and 8 bases lay in between. The DNA of the CDR3 is TGTGCCAGCTCACCAAGCGGGAGTGGCTACACCTTC. This sequence encodes CASSPSGSGYTF.

In this sample, this clonotype turned up many times. The gene calls are TRBV5-6 and TRBJ2-5, with 7 bases matching TRBD2. Trimming at V came to 2 bases and at J to 3 bases, leaving 13 bases not matched to a gene. The CDR3 totals 17 residues. The germline gives CDR1 SGHDT, CDR2 YYEEEE. DNA of the CDR3: TGTGCCAGCAGCTTAACGAGCGGGACTAAAGTGAAAGAGACCCAGTACTTC. Its protein is CASSLTSGTKVKETQYF.

In regard to this clonotype: A read error may be the cause here, since a much bigger clone is one base away. The V and J genes are TRBV7-9 and TRBJ2-3; D gene ambiguous. Germline-derived CDR1 and CDR2 are SEHNR and FQNEAQ (reference sequence). The CDR3 length is 19 residues. The CDR3 nucleotides read TGTACCAGCAGCTTCCCGACTTCGGCCCAGCTCGGTAGTACAGATACGCAGTATTTT. Amino acid sequence: CTSSFPTSAQLGSTDTQYF.

CDR3 residues: CSARETGKDYGYTF. CDR3 sequence (DNA): TGCAGTGCTAGAGAGACAGGGAAGGACTATGGCTACACCTTC. The chain uses TRBV20-1 and TRBJ1-2, with 7 bases fitting TRBD1. This CDR3 contains 14 residues. Germline loops: CDR1 DFQATT, CDR2 SNEGSKA (reference sequence). The V gene end was trimmed by 0 bases and the J gene end by 3 bases; junction bases not matched to a gene: 4.

This clonotype occurred a few times. The chain employs TRBV15 and TRBJ2-1; D uncertain. V lost 3 bases and J lost 7, with 16 bases in between. Germline values: CDR1 LNHNV, CDR2 YYDKDF (reference sequence). The CDR3 covers 15 residues. CDR3 DNA sequence: TGTGCCACCAGCAGGAGCGTGGGGTCCTTAAATGAGCAGTTCTTC. Protein: CATSRSVGSLNEQFF. The variable domain in full, completed from reference TRBV15 and TRBJ2-1, reads DAMVIQNPRYQVTQFGKPVTLSCSQTLNHNVMYWYQQKSSQAPKLLFHYYDKDFNNEADTPDNFQSRRPNTSFCFLDIRSPGLGDTAMYLCATSRSVGSLNEQFFGPGTRLTVL.

The chain recombines TRBV30 with TRBJ2-1; 10 bases map to TRBD1. The CDR3 runs to 19 residues. Trimming at V came to 4 bases and at J to 5 bases, leaving 20 bases not matched to a gene. The V gene's germline CDR1 is GTSNPN and CDR2 SVGIG (reference sequence). The CDR3 loop reads CAWKPTRDRGPMSHNEQFF. The DNA of the CDR3 is TGTGCCTGGAAACCGACCCGGGACAGGGGTCCTATGAGCCACAATGAGCAGTTCTTC.

The V call is TRBV4-3, the J call TRBJ2-6; D is possibly TRBD1 or TRBD2 (5 bases each). Germline V lookup: CDR1 LGHNA, CDR2 YSLEER. This CDR3 region has 16 residues. Trimming stripped 0 bases from V and 3 bases from J, with 9 bases between. DNA of the CDR3: TGCGCCAGCAGCCAAGATTGGGGGAATGGGGCCAACGTCCTGACTTTC. Its protein product is CASSQDWGNGANVLTF.

There are a few counts of this clonotype. The genes are TRBV5-1 and TRBJ2-5; tentatively, D is TRBD1 or TRBD2 (5 bases each). The V end lost 0 bases, the J end lost 4 bases, and 10 bases lay between the germline ends. The CDR3 loop spans 14 amino acids. Germline V CDR1 and CDR2: SGHRS, YFSETQ. For the CDR3, the DNA is TGCGCCAGCAGCTTGGTCGGGGCTAGAGAGACCCAGTACTTC. Protein product: CASSLVGARETQYF.

This clonotype was counted between two and nine times. Here the CDR3 reads CSVGAGGSYEQYF. The DNA for the CDR3 is TGCAGCGTTGGGGCGGGAGGCTCCTACGAGCAGTACTTC. This sequence joins TRBV29-1 and TRBJ2-7; 8 bases align to TRBD2. This CDR3 contains 13 residues. The V and J ends lost 4 bases and 0 bases, in that order; junction bases with no gene match: 2. CDR1 SQVTM and CDR2 ANQGSEA come from the germline V gene.

This clonotype has a handful of counts. J is TRBJ2-1 and V is TRBV6-2 or TRBV6-3; D unclear. The CDR3 covers 14 residues. Between the trimmed V and J ends, which lost 2 bases and 8 bases, there was a span of 13 bases. From germline, CDR1 is MNHEY and CDR2 SVGEGT. The CDR3 coding sequence is TGTGCCAGCAGTTACAGGAATGCGTGGGATGAGCAGTTCTTC. Translated, it gives CASSYRNAWDEQFF.

In its sample, this clonotype was seen many times. The genes are TRBV6-2 or TRBV6-3 and TRBJ2-7, with 14 positions matching TRBD2. V gave up 4 bases and J gave up 4 bases; unmatched junction bases: 18. CDR1 is MNHEY and CDR2 is SVGEGT in the germline V gene. This CDR3 region has 20 residues. CDR3 nucleotide sequence: TGTGCCAGCAGTTTCTCCCCTGGGACTAGCGGGAGAGTACGAAGGTACGAGCAGTACTTC. Protein: CASSFSPGTSGRVRRYEQYF.

This clonotype was detected ten times or more. The V and J genes are TRBV29-1 and TRBJ2-3; 11 nucleotides match TRBD2. V lost 4 bases, J lost 2 bases, and 2 bases stayed unmatched. Germline values: CDR1 SQVTM, CDR2 ANQGSEA. CDR3 length: 14 amino acids. As DNA, the CDR3 is TGCAGCGTTGGACTAGCGGGACTCACAGATACGCAGTATTTT. As protein: CSVGLAGLTDTQYF.